Each of the 5 T cell receptor beta chains below was sequenced from the same sample in a study of cytomegalovirus exposure and HLA in healthy donors. Data came from immunoSEQ multiplex PCR; TCRdb stores just in-frame clones and leaves some out. The table includes 100,000 to 150,000 clones, around nine tenths detected once. The sample was PBMCs. Source of these receptors: a woman aged 18-29 years in good health and CMV-seronegative.

This clone was seen a handful of times. The chain has TRBV9 and TRBJ2-7; D unclear. Germline CDR1 and CDR2: SGDLS and YYNGEE. This CDR3 is 14 amino acids long. Deletions cut 3 bases from V and 2 bases from J, with 12 bases between. This CDR3 reads CASSEGGAAYEQYF. DNA of the CDR3: TGTGCCAGCAGCGAAGGCGGCGCAGCCTACGAGCAGTACTTC.

This sequence joins TRBV5-1 and TRBJ1-1, with D possibly being TRBD1 (6 bases). CDR1 is SGHRS and CDR2 is YFSETQ in the germline V gene. The germline V and J ends were trimmed by 3 bases and 1 base, with 7 bases remaining between them. This CDR3 is 13 amino acids long. The CDR3: CASSSTGNTEAFF. CDR3 bases: TGCGCCAGCAGCTCGACAGGGAACACTGAAGCTTTCTTT.

The V call is TRBV18, the J call TRBJ2-3; 8 bases align to TRBD2. Trimming removed 3 bases from V and 2 bases from J; junction bases left unmatched: 7. The CDR3 extends over 16 amino acids. Germline V gene lookup returns CDR1 KGHSH and CDR2 LQKENI. This chain's CDR3 is CASSPTGTRFTDTQYF. The DNA of the CDR3 is TGTGCCAGCTCACCGACCGGGACTAGGTTCACAGATACGCAGTATTTT.

The chain is built from TRBV7-9 and TRBJ2-7; 7 bases are a match to TRBD2. CDR1 is SEHNR, CDR2 FQNEAQ, per germline (reference sequence). With V trimmed by 0 bases and J by 3 bases, 2 bases remained unmatched. CDR3 size: 14 residues. CDR3 residues: CASSLAGGDYEQYF. The CDR3 DNA is TGTGCCAGCAGCTTAGCGGGAGGGGACTACGAGCAGTACTTC.

The chain uses TRBV11-2 and TRBJ2-1; 7 nucleotides agree with TRBD2. Looked up from germline, CDR1 is SGHAT and CDR2 is FQNNGV. The ends lost 1 base at V and 6 bases at J; junction bases unmatched: 3. The CDR3 length is 14 residues. The CDR3 nucleotides are TGTGCCAGCAGCTTAGTTCCGGGAGGCAATGAGCAGTTCTTC. Residues: CASSLVPGGNEQFF.